The 12 T cell receptor beta chains reported below all come from one sample, sequenced in a study of cytomegalovirus exposure and HLA in healthy donors. The table came from immunoSEQ multiplex PCR; TCRdb's copy has only in-frame clones and leaves some out. The data show 150,000 to 200,000 clones, about 82% seen once. Specimen: PBMCs. The receptors shown here come from a woman between 18 and 30 years old in good health and CMV-seronegative.

This clone was detected once. The chain has TRBV5-1 and TRBJ2-5; a possible D gene is TRBD1 (5 bases). The CDR3 loop spans 13 amino acids. The germline V gene encodes CDR1 SGHRS and CDR2 YFSETQ. V lost 5 bases and J lost 1, with 9 bases in between. CDR3 DNA: TGCGCCAGCAGGACAGCGCTCCAAGAGACCCAGTACTTC. Protein product: CASRTALQETQYF.

The V call is TRBV14, the J call TRBJ2-7; D possibly corresponds to TRBD1 (6 bases). Germline CDR1 and CDR2: SGHDN and FVKESK. There are 14 residues in the CDR3. With 5 bases removed from V and 4 bases from J, the gap between germline ends came to 15 bases. CDR3 amino acids: CASSSRGPPYEQYF. The CDR3 nucleotides are TGTGCCAGCAGCTCCAGGGGTCCACCGTACGAGCAGTACTTC.

The J gene is TRBJ2-1, the V gene TRBV7-9; no clear D gene. The CDR3 is made up of 16 amino acids. The V gene's germline CDR1 is SEHNR and CDR2 FQNEAQ (reference sequence). Trimming shortened V by 5 bases and J by 0 bases, and 14 bases separated the two germline ends. CDR3 in amino acids: CASSPYIISSYNEQFF. Here the CDR3 DNA reads TGTGCCAGCAGCCCCTATATTATAAGCTCCTACAATGAGCAGTTCTTC.

The chain links TRBV7-9 to TRBJ1-2, with 8 nucleotides matching TRBD1. The germline CDR1 and CDR2 sequences are SEHNR and FQNEAQ (reference sequence). Trimming removed 1 base from V and 6 bases from J; junction bases left unmatched: 7. The CDR3 has 15 residues. The CDR3 sequence: CASSLVTGGIDGYTF. As DNA, the CDR3 is TGTGCCAGCAGCTTAGTAACAGGGGGAATCGATGGCTACACCTTC.

V is TRBV5-1 and J is TRBJ1-4; perhaps TRBD1 as D (6 bases). V was clipped by 0 bases and J by 4 bases, with 10 bases between them. From germline, CDR1 is SGHRS and CDR2 YFSETQ. CDR3 size: 15 residues. The CDR3 DNA is TGCGCCAGCAGCTTGGCCTCAGGGGTTAATGAAAAACTGTTTTTT. Translating it yields CASSLASGVNEKLFF.

The rearrangement links TRBV7-3 to TRBJ2-7; 10 bases are shared with TRBD1. The junction had 3 bases not matched to a gene; V was cut back by 0 bases and J by 1 base. The CDR3 loop spans 16 amino acids. Germline CDR1 SGHTA, CDR2 FQGTGA. CDR3 bases: TGTGCCAGCAGCTTAACCGGGACAGGGGATTCCTACGAGCAGTACTTC. This codes for CASSLTGTGDSYEQYF.

This clone was seen only once. The chain uses TRBV19 and TRBJ2-7, with TRBD2 identical over 8 bases. After removal of 3 bases from V and 3 bases from J, the junction contained 4 bases not matched to a gene. The germline gives CDR1 LNHDA, CDR2 SQIVND (reference sequence). This CDR3 is built from 14 residues. CDR3 sequence: CASSIVLADYEQYF. CDR3 nucleotide sequence: TGTGCCAGTAGTATTGTACTAGCGGACTACGAGCAGTACTTC.

The CDR3 region has the DNA TGCGCCAGCAGCCAAGGGATCAGGGGCACCGGGGAGCTGTTTTTT. Its translation is CASSQGIRGTGELFF. The chain couples TRBV4-1 to TRBJ2-2, with D possibly being TRBD1 (6 bases). Trimming stripped 1 base from V and 4 bases from J, with 10 bases between. This CDR3 is 15 amino acids long. Germline CDR1 is MGHRA and CDR2 is YSYEKL.

The rearrangement uses TRBV5-1 and TRBJ2-5; D is uncertain. The CDR3 consists of 12 residues. The germline V gene encodes CDR1 SGHRS and CDR2 YFSETQ. V was shortened by 3 bases and J by 0 bases, with 3 bases between the two germline ends. CDR3 amino acids: CASSSYQETQYF. The DNA of the CDR3 is TGCGCCAGCAGCTCCTACCAAGAGACCCAGTACTTC.

The V and J genes are TRBV2 and TRBJ1-6; 12 nucleotides line up with TRBD1. The V gene's germline CDR1 is SNHLY and CDR2 FYNNEI. The V segment lost 6 bases and the J segment 6 bases; nucleotides outside the gene matches: 3. The CDR3 is 15 residues long. The CDR3 DNA follows: TGTGCCAGCAGGGGGACAGGGGGCCCTAATTCACCCCTCCACTTT. It codes for CASRGTGGPNSPLHF.

Many counts were recorded for this clone. V usage is TRBV2 and J usage is TRBJ2-7, with D possibly matching TRBD1 (6 bases). This CDR3 is built from 13 residues. From germline, CDR1 is SNHLY and CDR2 FYNNEI. Trimming removed 4 bases at V and 5 bases at J, with 12 bases between. The CDR3 loop reads CASSGGLGNEQYF. CDR3 coding DNA: TGTGCCAGCAGTGGGGGGCTGGGGAACGAGCAGTACTTC.

The chain links TRBV10-3 to TRBJ1-6; D is unclear. The germline V gene has CDR1 ENHRY and CDR2 SYGVKD. This CDR3 comprises 13 residues. V was shortened by 3 bases and J by 10 bases, with 10 bases between the two germline ends. The CDR3 loop reads CAISDDGRSPLHF. Here the CDR3 DNA reads TGTGCCATCAGTGACGACGGGAGGTCACCCCTCCACTTT.